This is a list of T cell receptor beta chains from one sample in a study of T cells after yellow fever vaccination. TCRdb called the 5' RACE reads again in MiXCR, with one record for every CDR3 protein. There are 250,000 to 300,000 distinct CDR3 sequences in the sample; about 5.2% occur only once, and around 3.3% lies in the top ten. The material sequenced was CD4+ T cells sorted from PBMCs, taken on the day of the yellow fever booster vaccination. Source of these receptors: a man between 18 and 29 years old who received the YFV17D yellow fever vaccine. Both conserved end residues are part of each CDR3. A D gene is named only where the DNA matches it firmly. Clone sizes are given selectively: once, few, many, or a class where the clone is expanded.

V	D	size	J	DNA	CDR3
TRBV6-2/TRBV6-3	TRBD2	-	TRBJ2-3	TGTGCCAGCCGTAGCGGGGCAGGGGTGAATACGCAGTATTTT	CASRSGAGVNTQYF
TRBV18	-	-	TRBJ2-2	TGTGCCAGCTCACCAATCGGGGCTTCCGGGGAGCTGTTTTTT	CASSPIGASGELFF
TRBV9	TRBD2	few	TRBJ2-3	TGTGCCAGCAGCCCATCCTGGGAGGGAGATACGCAGTATTTT	CASSPSWEGDTQYF
TRBV6-5	-	few	TRBJ2-1	TGTGCCAGCAGTTACATAGGACATGATGAGCAGTTCTTC	CASSYIGHDEQFF
TRBV29-1	TRBD2	-	TRBJ2-3	TGCAGCGTTGACAGCGGGGGGAGCACAGATACGCAGTATTTT	CSVDSGGSTDTQYF
TRBV7-2	TRBD1	few	TRBJ2-3	TGTGCCAGCAGCCCAGCCCGGGACAGGGGGCTTGGTACGCAGTATTTT	CASSPARDRGLGTQYF
TRBV27	-	many	TRBJ2-7	TGTGCCAGCAGTCCCCTAGGACGGGATCCCTACGAGCAGTACTTC	CASSPLGRDPYEQYF
TRBV20-1	-	many	TRBJ1-5	TGCAGTGCTAGAGGACGGGGCGGTCAGCCCCAGCATTTT	CSARGRGGQPQHF
TRBV7-2	TRBD1	-	TRBJ1-2	TGTGCCAGCAGCTTATCGACAGGGAACACCTATGGCTACACCTTC	CASSLSTGNTYGYTF
TRBV2	TRBD2	many	TRBJ2-2	TGTGCCAGCAGTCGAGGACTAGCATACACCGGGGAGCTGTTTTTT	CASSRGLAYTGELFF
TRBV7-9	-	few	TRBJ2-2	TGTGCCAGCAGCTTCCGAGGGGGATGGACCGGGGAGCTGTTTTTT	CASSFRGGWTGELFF
TRBV18	-	-	TRBJ1-2	TGTGCCAGCTCTCGGGTTGACACCTATGGCTACACCTTC	CASSRVDTYGYTF